This TCR beta chain was found in a study of T cells in Graves' hyperthyroidism and ophthalmopathy (dated by TCRdb to between 2018 and 2021). For the study in its entirety: Peripheral blood was sampled at the time of initial diagnosis, prior to any treatment. In about 6 Graves' hyperthyroidism patients, the study also compared T-cell repertoires from thyroid tissue with T-cell repertoires from blood. Prospective prediction of ophthalmopathy was tested in an independent validation cohort consisting of some 18 hyperthyroidism patients and approximately 16 patients who later progressed to ophthalmopathy. TCR Vbeta CDR3 sequencing of some 140 peripheral blood samples (more than 40 ophthalmopathy, about 74 hyperthyroidism and around 17 progressor patients) is reported in the paper. After sampling, hyperthyroidism patients received methimazole starting at 30 mg daily, and ophthalmopathy patients received high-dose intravenous methylprednisolone. To identify TCR V-J signatures that set the groups apart, the researchers used a discovery cohort of about a hundred patients, made up of 40 to 45 with Graves' ophthalmopathy and about 59 with stable Graves' hyperthyroidism. The approximately 100 discovery patients were randomly divided into training and test sets at a 7:3 ratio.

Overall study results and their limits: In validation, the model predicted progression to ophthalmopathy with around 71% sensitivity and 72% to 75% specificity, a median of around 6.6 months before onset. Ophthalmopathy was separated from stable hyperthyroidism by a 13 V-J signature model, with just over 85% sensitivity and just over 81% specificity obtained in cross-validation and 80%/75% obtained in testing. Sample size was not statistically predetermined, and blinding of investigators to group allocation was not performed. Most expanded thyroid clonotypes (frequency above 0.001) were also detected in blood, a finding suggesting that blood repertoires may reflect thyroid immune responses.

The TCR beta CDR3 regions were amplified from RNA transcripts. A first-round RT-PCR of the TCR CDR3 used the HTBI primer set with the Qiagen OneStep RT-PCR kit. Libraries were constructed in a second round of multiplex PCR, after which size selection and purification were performed. Libraries were sequenced paired-end with 100 bp reads on an Illumina HiSeq2000. In the original analysis: SOAPnuke was used to process the raw data, throwing out any read that contained adapters or uncalled bases, had a mean Phred below 15, or lacked an exact constant-primer or identifier match. COPE v1.2.5 was used to merge the high-quality paired reads, and each unique nucleotide sequence was defined as a clonotype. MiTCR v1.1 was used to align clonotypes to the IMGT TRBV, TRBD and TRBJ reference segments. Analysis was restricted to V-J combinations with a frequency above 0.0001, which covered 99.2% of repertoires. A TCS score was defined as the ratio between F50 (clonal expansion) and ExV (chaos), using BLOSUM62-based TCRdist between CDR3 peptides within each V-J. Welch's t-statistics and random forest reduced 514 V-J features to 13, which were used in a naive Bayes classifier (R e1071). TCRdb handled the public reads itself, with Q25 trimming in fastp and clone calling in MiXCR, and kept productive beta chains. Each record represents a unique CDR3 protein, reported with the most common genes and DNA among its rows. In this record, the V and J calls reflect TCRdb's handling and not the investigators' own analysis. The sample profile shows 300,000 to 450,000 distinct CDR3 sequences; 18% of them were found once. In total, the top ten clones hold 15% of the sample.

Moderately to severely active disease, a Clinical Activity Score of at least 3, a NOSPECS grade of at least 4, and a duration under 3 months were present in ophthalmopathy patients. Patients with uncontrolled infections, other autoimmune diseases, pregnancy or lactation were excluded. Clinical symptoms, serum thyroxine and TRAb, thyroid ultrasound, and orbital computed tomography formed the basis for the diagnoses. PBMCs were isolated from 10 ml of fresh peripheral blood by Ficoll-Paque density gradient centrifugation. Total RNA was extracted using Trizol reagent, and RNA quality was assessed on an Agilent 2100 Bioanalyzer. This clonotype was observed at least ten times. Its antigen target is currently unknown. No much larger clone exists at a distance of one base, and base qualities are not known. Taken from cysteine to phenylalanine, the CDR3 has 15 residues. Only the CDR3 region is kept as DNA, spanning 45 bases read in frame from base 1. CDR1 MDHEN and CDR2 SYDVKM were looked up in the germline V gene. V is cut by 1 base and J by 0 bases, and the space between the germline ends is 10 bases.

The sample was blood. The chain was built from TRBV28 and TRBJ2-7; the D gene cannot be named for sure. The receptor was isolated from a woman between 35 and 50 years old with Graves' ophthalmopathy. This receptor has the CDR3 CASSLSTSNSYEQYF. The DNA is as follows: TGTGCCAGCAGTTTATCGACATCCAACTCCTACGAGCAGTACTTC.